One and the same sample provided the 13 T cell receptor beta chains below, sequenced in a study of lung T cells in sarcoidosis with Löfgren's syndrome. TCRdb called the reads again in MiXCR, with one record for every CDR3 protein. Of around 4,000 distinct CDR3 sequences listed, around 24% are singletons. Sequences were obtained from CD4+ T cells from bronchoalveolar lavage. These TCRs come from a human donor with sarcoidosis (Löfgren's syndrome or another form), or a control subject (not recorded which).

In its sample, this clonotype was seen once. The CDR3: CASSARGKVRTEAFF. Written as DNA, the CDR3 is TGTGCCAGCAGCGCAAGAGGGAAGGTTCGAACTGAAGCTTTCTTT. The chain carries TRBV6-2 or TRBV6-3 and TRBJ1-1; D not resolved. The germline V gene encodes CDR1 MNHEY and CDR2 SVGEGT. V dropped 6 bases and J dropped 5 bases, with 19 bases sitting between them. This CDR3 comprises 15 residues.

This clonotype has at least ten counts. The chain uses TRBV12-3 or TRBV12-4 and TRBJ2-6; no reliable D call. This CDR3 has 17 amino acids. The germline V and J ends were trimmed by 6 bases and 4 bases, with 19 bases remaining between them. In nucleotides, the CDR3 is TGTGCCAGCAGCCCTGCTGCCCTCCGGCCGGGGGCCAACGTCCTGACTTTC. Protein sequence: CASSPAALRPGANVLTF.

In this sample, this clonotype is medium-sized (0.01 to 0.1%). This chain connects TRBV7-2 to TRBJ2-7, with D unresolved. Deletions cut 2 bases from V and 2 bases from J, with 13 bases between. The CDR3 runs 15 residues. Germline CDR1 is SGHTA and CDR2 is FQGNSA. The CDR3 sequence: CASSLYALGTYEQYV. In DNA form, the CDR3 reads TGTGCCAGCAGCTTATATGCCCTGGGAACCTACGAGCAGTACGTC.

This clonotype is termed medium-sized. The chain links TRBV12-3 or TRBV12-4 to TRBJ2-7, with D perhaps matching TRBD1 or TRBD2 (5 bases each). CDR3 length: 13 amino acids. Trimming left V 4 bases short and J 2 bases short, with 9 bases between. CDR3 DNA sequence: TGTGCCAGCAGTTGGGACGGACCCTACGAGCAGTACTTC. It encodes CASSWDGPYEQYF.

A remark on this clonotype: An end of the junction does not agree with germline; a read error may underlie this. The rearrangement uses TRBV7-2 and TRBJ1-1; TRBD1 matches at 7 bases. The germline CDR1 and CDR2 sequences are SGHTA and FQGNSA. The CDR3 consists of 15 residues. CDR3 sequence (DNA): TGTGCCGGCAGCCTTTTACGGGACAGCAACACTGAAGCTTTCTTC. It codes for CAGSLLRDSNTEAFF.

V usage is TRBV20-1 and J usage is TRBJ2-3; 8 nucleotides align to TRBD1. Unmatched junction bases numbered 11, after V lost 7 bases and J lost 8 bases. Germline V gene lookup returns CDR1 DFQATT and CDR2 SNEGSKA (reference sequence). The CDR3 has 13 residues. The DNA of the CDR3 is TGCAGTGTAGACAGGGGAGCCACAAGTACGCAGTATTTT. Its protein product is CSVDRGATSTQYF.

The gene calls are TRBV7-2 and TRBJ2-5; no definite D call. The CDR3 sequence is 15 residues long. V shed 1 base and J shed 5 bases, with 14 bases lying between them. The V gene's germline CDR1 is SGHTA and CDR2 FQGNSA. The CDR3 coding sequence is TGTGCCAGCAGCTTAGGGAGTAGGAGTATGGAGACCCAGTACTTC. The encoded protein is CASSLGSRSMETQYF.

This clonotype occurred many times. The V call is TRBV6-6, the J call TRBJ1-6; tentative D call: TRBD1 (5 bases). Trimming removed 0 bases from V and 7 bases from J, with 10 bases in between. Germline V gene data show CDR1 as MNHNY and CDR2 as SVGAGI (reference sequence). There are 15 residues in the CDR3. The CDR3 region is CASSYSNQGNSPLHF. The DNA of the CDR3 is TGTGCCAGCAGTTACTCGAATCAGGGAAATTCACCCCTCCACTTT.

This clonotype was seen many times. The rearrangement uses TRBV18 and TRBJ2-7; the match to TRBD2 covers 7 bases. V lost 1 base and J lost 0; bases outside the gene matches: 3. CDR3 length: 15 amino acids. Per the germline V gene, CDR1 is KGHSH and CDR2 is LQKENI. The CDR3, as DNA: TGTGCCAGCTCACCACTGGGAGGGGCCTCCTACGAGCAGTACGTC. This codes for CASSPLGGASYEQYV.

This clonotype is medium-sized within its sample. This sequence joins TRBV20-1 and TRBJ1-2, with 7 nucleotides matching TRBD1. Germline trimming cut 6 bases from V and 1 base from J; bases unmatched to any gene: 8. The CDR3 runs to 14 residues. Germline V gives CDR1 DFQATT, CDR2 SNEGSKA (reference sequence). The CDR3 sequence: CSAQLRDSNYGYTF. The CDR3 DNA follows: TGCAGTGCGCAACTCCGGGACAGTAACTATGGCTACACCTTC.

There are many counts of this clonotype. The chain is built from TRBV14 and TRBJ2-5; no definite D call. Trimming pared 3 bases from V and 1 base from J, leaving 15 bases between. This CDR3 has 16 amino acids. The germline V gene has CDR1 SGHDN and CDR2 FVKESK. CDR3 in DNA: TGTGCCAGCAGCCACGGTTTCGGCAGAAGCCAAGAGACCCAGTACTTC. Protein: CASSHGFGRSQETQYF. Supplemented by reference TRBV14 and TRBJ2-5, the full variable domain reads EAGVTQFPSHSVIEKGQTVTLRCDPISGHDNLYWYRRVMGKEIKFLLHFVKESKQDESGMPNNRFLAERTGGTYSTLKVQPAELEDSGVYFCASSHGFGRSQETQYFGPGTRLLVL.

Worth noting for this clonotype: At one end the junction does not follow the germline gene, possibly because of a read error. The rearrangement links TRBV7-9 to TRBJ2-2; D perhaps matches TRBD1 (7 bases). CDR1 and CDR2 from the germline V gene are SEHNR and FQNEAQ (reference sequence). This CDR3 comprises 16 residues. CDR3 sequence: CASSLPTGSNTGGLFF. In DNA, the CDR3 is TGCGCCAGCAGCCTCCCGACAGGGTCTAACACCGGGGGGCTGTTTTTT.

Notes on this clonotype: The junction differs from germline at one of its ends, possibly a read error. The chain uses TRBV14 and TRBJ1-1, with 7 bases identical to TRBD1. Looked up from germline, CDR1 is SGHDN and CDR2 is FVKESK. CDR3 size: 16 residues. In DNA, the CDR3 is TGTGCCAGTAGCCCGACAGGGTTGGGGAGGACCGCTGAGGCTTTCTTT. This codes for CASSPTGLGRTAEAFF. The entire variable domain, with the rest obtained from reference TRBV14 and TRBJ1-1, is as follows: EAGVTQFPSHSVIEKGQTVTLRCDPISGHDNLYWYRRVMGKEIKFLLHFVKESKQDESGMPNNRFLAERTGGTYSTLKVQPAELEDSGVYFCASSPTGLGRTAEAFFGQGTRLTVV.